A selection of T cell receptor beta chains follows, all from one sample in a study of blood T cell repertoires in COVID-19. TCRdb's copy holds only in-frame clones and misses some; the assay was immunoSEQ multiplex PCR. The data hold 250,000 to 300,000 clones, with roughly 80% observed a single time. Sequenced sample: PBMCs or T cells enriched from blood (not recorded which). Receptor source: a middle-aged man who had been exposed to COVID-19. Both conserved end residues are part of each CDR3. The order of the fields is J gene, clone size, D gene, V gene, CDR3 protein, CDR3 DNA. A D gene is named only where the DNA matches it firmly. Clone size, where shown, is once, few, many, or a class for clones that have expanded.

>TRBJ2-1|NA|NA|TRBV11-2
CASSYPTAPSSYNEQFF
TGTGCCAGCAGCTATCCGACTGCGCCCAGCTCCTACAATGAGCAGTTCTTC
>TRBJ2-7|NA|NA|TRBV5-1
CASSLSPFWGGPLASSSYEQYF
TGCGCCAGCAGCTTGTCGCCTTTCTGGGGGGGCCCCCTGGCATCCTCCTCCTACGAGCAGTACTTC
>TRBJ1-1|NA|TRBD1|TRBV18
CASSLRTGEMGTEAFF
TGTGCCAGCTCACTACGGACAGGGGAAATGGGGACTGAAGCTTTCTTT
>TRBJ1-2|few|NA|TRBV5-6
CASSLASRDYTF
TGTGCCAGCAGCTTGGCCTCCCGGGACTACACCTTC
>TRBJ2-1|NA|NA|TRBV5-8
CASSLGLYNEQFF
TGTGCCAGCAGCTTGGGACTTTACAATGAGCAGTTCTTC
>TRBJ1-6|NA|NA|TRBV5-4
CASSLGVTGNSPLHF
TGTGCCAGCAGCTTGGGGGTGACAGGTAATTCACCCCTCCACTTT
>TRBJ1-6|NA|TRBD1|TRBV7-9
CASSFTGEESPLHF
TGTGCCAGCAGCTTCACAGGGGAAGAATCACCCCTCCACTTT
>TRBJ2-1|NA|TRBD1|TRBV27
CASKTTRWGTDNEQFF
TGTGCCAGCAAAACCACCCGCTGGGGGACAGACAATGAGCAGTTCTTC
>TRBJ1-3|NA|NA|TRBV6-5
CASRFDRTSGNTIYF
TGTGCCAGCAGGTTCGACAGAACCTCTGGAAACACCATATATTTT
>TRBJ1-1|NA|NA|TRBV9
CASSHNQANTEAFF
TGTGCCAGCAGCCATAACCAGGCGAACACTGAAGCTTTCTTT
>TRBJ2-3|NA|TRBD1|TRBV19
CASSRDRGAGDTQYF
TGTGCCAGTAGTCGTGACAGGGGAGCAGGAGATACGCAGTATTTT
>TRBJ1-2|NA|NA|TRBV2
CASSPGLYGYTF
TGTGCCAGCAGCCCTGGACTCTATGGCTACACCTTC
>TRBJ1-6|NA|NA|TRBV12-5
CASGLVQGPASRSLHF
TGTGCTAGTGGTTTGGTACAGGGCCCTGCAAGCCGATCCCTCCACTTT
>TRBJ1-5|NA|NA|TRBV18
CASSSPGFRNQPQHF
TGTGCCAGCTCGTCTCCAGGGTTTCGCAATCAGCCCCAGCATTTT
>TRBJ1-1|NA|TRBD1|TRBV7-9
CASSLIQDREAFF
TGTGCCAGCAGCCTCATCCAGGACAGGGAAGCTTTCTTT
>TRBJ2-1|NA|NA|TRBV10-1
CASSGGIGHRVPYNEQFF
TGCGCCAGCAGTGGTGGTATTGGACATCGGGTCCCCTACAATGAGCAGTTCTTC
>TRBJ2-7|NA|NA|TRBV5-1
CASSLRENYEQYF
TGCGCCAGCAGCCTACGCGAGAATTACGAGCAGTACTTC
>TRBJ2-4|NA|NA|TRBV7-3
CASSSAQRFNIQYF
TGTGCCAGCAGCTCAGCTCAGCGCTTTAACATTCAGTACTTC
>TRBJ2-1|NA|TRBD2|TRBV12-5
CASVSGLAYDEQFF
TGTGCTAGTGTTTCCGGACTAGCGTACGATGAGCAGTTCTTC
>TRBJ2-1|NA|NA|TRBV5-6
CASSLLGAGGGEQFF
TGTGCCAGCAGCCTCCTCGGGGCGGGTGGGGGCGAGCAGTTCTTC
>TRBJ1-3|NA|TRBD1|TRBV7-6
CASSLGGQGWNTIYF
TGTGCCAGCAGCTTAGGAGGACAGGGGTGGAACACCATATATTTT
>TRBJ1-1|NA|NA|TRBV27
CASSLSRVPTEAFF
TGTGCCAGCAGCCTTAGCAGGGTCCCCACTGAAGCTTTCTTT
>TRBJ2-3|NA|TRBD2|TRBV9
CASSVGPLAGDLDTQYF
TGTGCCAGCAGCGTAGGCCCACTAGCGGGAGATTTGGATACGCAGTATTTT
>TRBJ2-1|NA|NA|TRBV27
CASSLGLGVDEQFF
TGTGCCAGCAGTTTGGGGCTAGGGGTCGATGAGCAGTTCTTC
>TRBJ1-4|NA|TRBD1|TRBV19
CASGQGNRGNEKLFF
TGTGCCAGCGGGCAGGGGAACAGGGGTAATGAAAAACTGTTTTTT
>TRBJ2-1|NA|TRBD2|TRBV5-1
CASSLTIAGATYNEQFF
TGCGCCAGCAGCCTTACAATAGCGGGAGCCACCTACAATGAGCAGTTCTTC
>TRBJ2-7|NA|TRBD2|TRBV5-4
CASSPPGAGGTGEQYF
TGTGCCAGCAGCCCGCCAGGGGCGGGAGGAACGGGCGAGCAGTACTTC
>TRBJ1-4|NA|NA|TRBV30
CASGTQATNEKLFF
TGTGCCTCCGGGACACAAGCAACTAATGAAAAACTGTTTTTT
>TRBJ1-1|NA|TRBD1|TRBV10-3
CAIGDRGQGTEAFF
TGTGCCATCGGGGACAGGGGGCAGGGAACTGAAGCTTTCTTT
>TRBJ2-2|NA|NA|TRBV7-3
CASTSSISGELFF
TGTGCCAGCACCTCTAGCATATCCGGGGAGCTGTTTTTT
>TRBJ1-5|NA|NA|TRBV2
CASSQRLNQPQHF
TGTGCCAGCAGCCAGCGGCTTAATCAGCCCCAGCATTTT
>TRBJ2-2|once|NA|TRBV6-5
CASRRLAEQAGELFF
TGTGCCAGCAGAAGATTAGCGGAACAGGCCGGGGAGCTGTTTTTT
>TRBJ2-7|NA|NA|TRBV3-1/TRBV3-2
CASSQDGYGVFYEQYF
TGTGCCAGCAGCCAAGATGGTTACGGGGTTTTCTACGAGCAGTACTTC
>TRBJ1-3|NA|NA|TRBV7-8
CASSLTEIVGPSGNTIYF
TGTGCCAGCAGCTTGACAGAAATAGTGGGGCCCTCTGGAAACACCATATATTTT
>TRBJ1-6|once|NA|TRBV11-2
CASSLNRGSPLHF
TGTGCCAGCAGCCTGAACCGGGGTTCACCCCTCCACTTT
>TRBJ2-5|NA|NA|TRBV2
CASSEDRLQETQYF
TGTGCCAGCAGTGAAGACCGACTCCAAGAGACCCAGTACTTC
>TRBJ2-2|NA|TRBD1|TRBV24-1
CATSDGQGSTGELFF
TGTGCCACCAGTGATGGACAGGGGTCAACCGGGGAGCTGTTTTTT
>TRBJ2-1|NA|NA|TRBV24-1
CATSDLGDNYNEQFF
TGTGCCACCAGTGATCTAGGGGACAACTACAATGAGCAGTTCTTC
>TRBJ2-5|NA|TRBD2|TRBV30
CAWETSGRWETQYF
TGTGCCTGGGAGACTAGCGGGAGATGGGAGACCCAGTACTTC
>TRBJ2-1|NA|TRBD2|TRBV24-1
CATSDWGGDRQFF
TGTGCCACCAGTGATTGGGGGGGGGACCGGCAGTTCTTC
>TRBJ1-2|few|TRBD1|TRBV10-3
CAIGQAYGYTF
TGTGCCATCGGACAGGCCTATGGCTACACCTTC
>TRBJ2-7|NA|TRBD1|TRBV30
CAWSRQGYEQYF
TGTGCCTGGAGTAGACAGGGTTACGAGCAGTACTTC
>TRBJ1-1|NA|NA|TRBV6-5
CASRQGSYTEAFF
TGTGCCAGCAGACAGGGTTCGTACACTGAAGCTTTCTTT
>TRBJ1-5|NA|NA|TRBV15
CATSRGSVQPQHF
TGTGCCACCAGCAGAGGGAGCGTCCAGCCCCAGCATTTT
>TRBJ2-3|NA|NA|TRBV14
CASSQVLRGGSDTQYF
TGTGCCAGCAGCCAAGTCCTTCGGGGAGGCTCAGATACGCAGTATTTT
>TRBJ1-5|NA|NA|TRBV3-1/TRBV3-2
CASSQKRQPQHF
TGTGCCAGCAGCCAGAAGAGGCAGCCCCAGCATTTT
>TRBJ2-3|NA|NA|TRBV5-5
CASSKPGIQGGTDTQYF
TGTGCCAGCAGCAAACCGGGCATACAGGGTGGTACAGATACGCAGTATTTT
>TRBJ2-7|NA|TRBD2|TRBV5-4
CASSLAGAPYEQYF
TGTGCCAGCAGTCTAGCGGGAGCCCCCTACGAGCAGTACTTC
>TRBJ1-2|NA|TRBD1|TRBV14
CASSPGTGSYGYTF
TGTGCCAGCAGCCCCGGGACAGGGTCCTATGGCTACACCTTC
>TRBJ1-2|NA|NA|TRBV28
CASSLLELNGYTF
TGTGCCAGCAGTTTATTGGAGCTCAATGGCTACACCTTC
>TRBJ2-7|NA|TRBD2|TRBV19
CASSYGTSGRGLYF
TGTGCCAGTAGTTACGGGACTAGCGGGAGGGGACTGTACTTC
>TRBJ2-5|NA|TRBD2|TRBV12-5
CASGTGGLVFETQYF
TGTGCTAGTGGCACGGGCGGACTAGTCTTCGAGACCCAGTACTTC
>TRBJ1-2|NA|NA|TRBV14
CASSQEPVPLGYTF
TGTGCCAGCAGCCAAGAGCCCGTACCTCTAGGCTACACCTTC
>TRBJ1-5|NA|NA|TRBV19
CASSISRFNQPQHF
TGTGCCAGTAGTATCTCGCGGTTTAATCAGCCCCAGCATTTT
>TRBJ1-2|NA|TRBD1|TRBV19
CASSISRGQNGYTF
TGTGCCAGTAGTATTTCTAGGGGGCAGAATGGCTACACCTTC
>TRBJ1-6|NA|TRBD1|TRBV5-4
CASHRGQGAPLHF
TGTGCCAGCCACAGGGGGCAGGGAGCACCCCTCCACTTT
>TRBJ2-2|NA|NA|TRBV24-1
CATSDPGSGGELFF
TGTGCCACCAGTGACCCGGGGTCCGGAGGGGAGCTGTTTTTT
>TRBJ1-2|once|NA|TRBV29-1
CSVERRAVGPMGYTF
TGCAGCGTTGAAAGGAGGGCGGTCGGCCCAATGGGCTACACCTTC
>TRBJ2-5|NA|NA|TRBV7-9
CASSLEGQLKETQYF
TGTGCCAGCAGCTTAGAAGGACAGCTAAAAGAGACCCAGTACTTC